The source of this T cell receptor (beta chain) is a study of human T cells and chemical hapten exposure. Whole-study context: Donors were sensitized with 2% DPC on the upper inner arm. Enrolled patients were predominantly female and had alopecia areata, totalis or universalis. The study, taken as a whole, reports: Expanded TCRs created a significantly greater count of big CDR3 similarity clusters than controls did. It should be noted that donors had alopecia, so their immune response may differ from healthy people's.

Each CDR3 protein is one row after TCRdb ran MiXCR on the RACE reads. Of a few hundred thousand distinct CDR3 sequences listed, around 7% are singletons. V was cut by 1 base and J by 10 bases, with 16 bases left in between. The CDR3 runs to 14 residues. The germline CDR1 and CDR2 sequences are SGHTA and FQGNSA. This clonotype has just a few counts. As yet, its antigen is unknown. Regarding time point: pre-sensitization, week 0. Treatment described: therapeutic diphenylcyclopropenone sensitization with weekly scalp DPC. The chain carries TRBV7-2 and TRBJ1-1; D may be TRBD1 (6 bases). The sample here was whole blood, taken in connection with sensitization to the hapten diphenylcyclopropenone (DPC). The receptor comes from a man aged 18 to 29 with alopecia areata. Some clones in this sample may be carry-over from other donors' samples. In DNA form, the CDR3 reads TGTGCCAGCAGCTTAGTTCTACAGGGAAGAGGAGCTTTCTTT. Translated, it gives CASSLVLQGRGAFF.